The clone carrying this TCR beta chain was recorded a few times. Its antigen is still unknown. These data originate in a study of T-cell memory formation after mild COVID-19. Study background: Among the donors, TCR clusters were largely specific to each donor. Study conclusions and caveats: The CD4+ clones that contracted clustered mainly within CM and EM, and the CD8+ clones concentrated in EMRA. Memory sampled before infection contained some responding clones, suggesting cross-reactive memory joined.

5'RACE primed at constant segments yielded TCR alpha and TCR beta cDNA libraries bearing sample barcodes and UMIs. TCRdb reanalysed the 5' RACE reads using MiXCR and keeps one entry per CDR3 protein. The repertoire holds some 48,000 distinct CDR3 sequences, 27% seen once, with about 45% in the top ten. The germline V gene has CDR1 WSHSY and CDR2 SAAADI. Trimming removed 0 bases from V and 0 bases from J; junction bases left unmatched: 0. The length of the CDR3 is 15 residues. Specimen: PBMCs or a T cell subset sorted from them (not recorded which). This chain joins TRBV10-2 and TRBJ2-7; 9 nucleotides agree with TRBD2. This sequence originates from a man between 18 and 35 years old who had mild COVID-19 (a few samples of this study predate the infection). Cell type and time point are not known. This chain's CDR3 is CASSESSGGSYEQYF. The DNA of the CDR3 is TGCGCCAGCAGTGAGTCTAGCGGGGGCTCCTACGAGCAGTACTTC.